This paragraph covers one T cell receptor beta chain sequence. The CDR3 runs 17 residues. Germline lookup yields CDR1 SGHRS and CDR2 YFSETQ. V dropped 0 bases and J dropped 5; count of bases not matched to a gene: 8. Adults between about 18 and 95 years of age took part from some 25 US areas. Sequencing used immunoSEQ multiplex PCR; TCRdb keeps in-frame clones, though not all of them. The table has 200,000 or so clones, about four fifths seen once. The data belong to a study of blood T cell repertoires in COVID-19. Sequenced: PBMCs or T cells enriched from blood (not recorded which). This chain links TRBV5-1 with TRBJ2-5, with TRBD2 matching over 12 bases. This clonotype originated in a woman aged 50 to 65 who had been exposed to COVID-19. In nucleotides, the CDR3 is TGCGCCAGCAGCTTGGGGACTAGCGGGGCCCGGAGCGAGACCCAGTACTTC. It translates to CASSLGTSGARSETQYF.